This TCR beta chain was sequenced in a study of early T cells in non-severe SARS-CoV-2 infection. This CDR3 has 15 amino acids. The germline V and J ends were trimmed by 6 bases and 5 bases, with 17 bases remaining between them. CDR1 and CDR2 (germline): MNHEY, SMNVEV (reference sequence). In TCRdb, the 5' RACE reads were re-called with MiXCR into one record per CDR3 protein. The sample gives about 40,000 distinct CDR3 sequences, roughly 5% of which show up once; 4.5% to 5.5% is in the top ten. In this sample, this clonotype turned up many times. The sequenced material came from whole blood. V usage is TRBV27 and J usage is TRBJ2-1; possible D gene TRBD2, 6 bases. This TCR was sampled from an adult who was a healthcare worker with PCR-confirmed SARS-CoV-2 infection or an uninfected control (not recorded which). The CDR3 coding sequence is TGTGCCAGCAGGGGGGGAGGACTAAACCACAATGAGCAGTTCTTC. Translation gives CASRGGGLNHNEQFF.